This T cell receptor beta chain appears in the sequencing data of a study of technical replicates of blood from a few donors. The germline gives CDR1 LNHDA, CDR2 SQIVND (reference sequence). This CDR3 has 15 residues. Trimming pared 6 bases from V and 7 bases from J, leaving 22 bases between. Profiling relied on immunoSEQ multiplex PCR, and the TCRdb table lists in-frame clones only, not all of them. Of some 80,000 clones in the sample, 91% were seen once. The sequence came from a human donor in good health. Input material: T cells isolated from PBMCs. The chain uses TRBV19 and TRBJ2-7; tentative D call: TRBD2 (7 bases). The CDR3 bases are TGTGCCAGTAGCGAGGGGGGGAGAGCATTTAGGGAGCAGTACTTC. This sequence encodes CASSEGGRAFREQYF. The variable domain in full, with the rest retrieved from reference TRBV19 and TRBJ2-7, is DGGITQSPKYLFRKEGQNVTLSCEQNLNHDAMYWYRQDPGQGLRLIYYSQIVNDFQKGDIAEGYSVSREKKESFPLTVTSAQKNPTAFYLCASSEGGRAFREQYFGPGTRLTVT.